This T cell receptor (beta chain) was profiled in a study of blood T cell repertoires in COVID-19. Overall study: COVID-19 samples from acute and convalescent phases originated in the United States, Italy and Spain. Nucleic acid was either cDNA or gDNA, and it came from T cells, B-cell-depleted T cells, or PBMCs.

Original methodology: Amplification of reference gene primers provided the estimated nucleated cell counts. Using immunoSEQ multiplex PCR, the repertoire was profiled, and TCRdb retains in-frame clones only, with some absent. V, J and clone size are taken as reported in that table, and D and trimming were inferred from the DNA itself. The sample lists 350,000 to 550,000 clones; 85% to 90% were seen once. V was cut by 0 bases and J by 0 bases, with 9 bases left in between. Germline loops: CDR1 SGDLS, CDR2 YYNGEE. The CDR3 extends over 15 amino acids. The source material was peripheral blood. This TCR was sampled from a woman aged 25-40 years with acute or convalescent COVID-19. This rearrangement joins TRBV9 to TRBJ1-2; possibly TRBD1 for D (5 bases). CDR3 protein: CASSVEGIPNYGYTF. DNA of the CDR3: TGTGCCAGCAGCGTAGAGGGGATTCCTAACTATGGCTACACCTTC.